This T cell receptor beta chain is from a study of cytomegalovirus exposure and HLA in healthy donors. Germline CDR1 and CDR2: LNHDA and SQIVND (reference sequence). The CDR3 loop spans 15 amino acids. V was cut by 4 bases and J by 1 base, with 11 bases left in between. PCR involved 60 Vbeta and 13 Jbeta primers. Method: immunoSEQ multiplex PCR; TCRdb's copy keeps in-frame clones and lacks some. Among about 180,000 clones, 80% were seen once, and the ten largest hold 1.3% to 1.5%. The chain couples TRBV19 to TRBJ1-3; D might be TRBD1 (5 bases). This TCR was recovered from a girl aged 10 to 17 in good health and CMV-seropositive. Sequences were obtained from PBMCs. The CDR3 nucleotides are TGTGCCAGTAGTACACGACAGCTTTCTGGAAACACCATATATTTT. Translation: CASSTRQLSGNTIYF.